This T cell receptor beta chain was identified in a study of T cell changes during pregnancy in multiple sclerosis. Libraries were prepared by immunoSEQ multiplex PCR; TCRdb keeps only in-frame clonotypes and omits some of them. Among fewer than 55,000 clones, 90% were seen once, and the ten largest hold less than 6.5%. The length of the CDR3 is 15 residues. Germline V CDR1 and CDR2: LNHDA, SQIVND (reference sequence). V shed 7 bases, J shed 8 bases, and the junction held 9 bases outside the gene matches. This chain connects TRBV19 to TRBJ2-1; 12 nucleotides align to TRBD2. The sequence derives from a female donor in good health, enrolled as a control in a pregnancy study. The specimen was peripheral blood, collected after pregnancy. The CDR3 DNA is TGTGCCAGTATGGGGACTAGCGGGTACGGCGATGAGCAGTTCTTC. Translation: CASMGTSGYGDEQFF. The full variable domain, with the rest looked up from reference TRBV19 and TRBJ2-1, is DGGITQSPKYLFRKEGQNVTLSCEQNLNHDAMYWYRQDPGQGLRLIYYSQIVNDFQKGDIAEGYSVSREKKESFPLTVTSAQKNPTAFYLCASMGTSGYGDEQFFGPGTRLTVL.